One sample yielded the 12 T cell receptor beta chains listed below, sequenced in a study of control samples from healthy donors and cancer patients. The table came from immunoSEQ multiplex PCR; TCRdb's copy has only in-frame clones and leaves some out. Counted here are around 130,000 clones, just under 90% occurring once; the ten biggest clones make up about 12%. Sequencing input: blood. The receptors were sampled from a man under 40 in good health.

The chain couples TRBV19 to TRBJ1-1, with TRBD1 identical over 9 bases. The V segment lost 5 bases and the J segment 5 bases; nucleotides outside the gene matches: 6. The germline CDR1 and CDR2 sequences are LNHDA and SQIVND (reference sequence). The CDR3 has 14 residues. In DNA, the CDR3 is TGTGCCAGTAGTCCTACAGGGGGCTGGACTGAAGCTTTCTTT. This encodes CASSPTGGWTEAFF. The full variable domain, its missing parts supplied by reference TRBV19 and TRBJ1-1, is DGGITQSPKYLFRKEGQNVTLSCEQNLNHDAMYWYRQDPGQGLRLIYYSQIVNDFQKGDIAEGYSVSREKKESFPLTVTSAQKNPTAFYLCASSPTGGWTEAFFGQGTRLTVV.

This sequence joins TRBV9 and TRBJ1-1; no definite D call. The V end lost 1 base, the J end lost 8 bases, and 12 bases lay between the germline ends. CDR3 length: 13 amino acids. CDR1 and CDR2 from the germline V gene are SGDLS and YYNGEE. The CDR3 is CASSVTPLSEAFF. CDR3 bases: TGTGCCAGCAGCGTAACGCCTCTATCCGAAGCTTTCTTT.

This sequence joins TRBV19 and TRBJ1-4; D is uncertain. Trimming took 2 bases from V and 12 from J, leaving 13 bases between them. CDR1 is LNHDA, CDR2 SQIVND, per germline (reference sequence). This CDR3 is 13 amino acids long. CDR3 sequence: CASSIPWPRELFF. In DNA, the CDR3 is TGTGCCAGTAGTATACCTTGGCCTCGGGAACTGTTTTTT.

The genes are TRBV2 and TRBJ1-1; D gene ambiguous. This CDR3 has 13 amino acids. Germline CDR1 SNHLY, CDR2 FYNNEI. Trimming took 6 bases from V and 0 from J, leaving 8 bases between them. The DNA of the CDR3 is TGTGCCAGCAGCAGTACTATGAACACTGAAGCTTTCTTT. Encoded protein: CASSSTMNTEAFF.

The chain combines TRBV12-3 or TRBV12-4 with TRBJ2-3; D unresolved. The V end lost 6 bases, the J end lost 0 bases, and 7 bases lay between the germline ends. This CDR3 contains 13 residues. CDR3 in amino acids: CASSRTSTDTQYF. The CDR3 nucleotides are TGTGCCAGCAGCCGAACTAGCACAGATACGCAGTATTTT.

This rearrangement joins TRBV6-5 to TRBJ1-2; TRBD1 matches 9 bases. Per germline, CDR1 MNHEY and CDR2 SVGAGI. This CDR3 is built from 14 residues. Trimming took 5 bases from V and 4 from J; bases not matched to a gene: 5. The CDR3 region has the DNA TGTGCCAGCAGTCGGACAGGGGCGACCTATGGCTACACCTTC. It specifies CASSRTGATYGYTF.

This clone showed up just once. The J gene is TRBJ1-2, the V gene TRBV30; unclear D gene. Looked up from germline, CDR1 is GTSNPN and CDR2 is SVGIG (reference sequence). This CDR3 is built from 12 residues. The V gene lost 5 bases and the J gene lost 5 bases, with 12 bases spanning the gap. CDR3 nucleotides: TGTGCCTGGCGAGTAACCTATTATGGCTACACCTTC. Residues: CAWRVTYYGYTF.

The chain employs TRBV6-6 and TRBJ1-2; maybe TRBD1 (6 bases). Germline V gene sequence: CDR1 MNHNY, CDR2 SVGAGI (reference sequence). The CDR3 is 14 amino acids. Trimming shortened V by 5 bases and J by 1 base, and 11 bases separated the two germline ends. This CDR3 reads CASSRRGINYGYTF. The CDR3 bases are TGTGCCAGCAGTAGGAGGGGGATTAACTATGGCTACACCTTC.

This chain joins TRBV6-1 and TRBJ2-2, with no clear D. V was clipped by 0 bases and J by 4 bases, with 15 bases between them. CDR1 and CDR2 (germline): MNHNS, SASEGT. CDR3 length equals 17 residues. The CDR3 DNA reads TGTGCCAGCAGTGAAGCGCGCGGCCACTCGAGCACCGGGGAGCTGTTTTTT. The encoded protein is CASSEARGHSSTGELFF.

The gene calls are TRBV5-4 and TRBJ2-3, with TRBD2 matching over 9 bases. Germline-derived CDR1 and CDR2 are SGHNT and YYREEE (reference sequence). V lost 0 bases and J lost 0; bases outside the gene matches: 8. The CDR3 has 18 amino acids. CDR3 amino acids: CASSLEGSGGTSTDTQYF. The CDR3, as DNA: TGTGCCAGCAGCTTGGAGGGTAGCGGGGGAACCAGCACAGATACGCAGTATTTT.

The chain carries TRBV27 and TRBJ1-2; the D gene is possibly TRBD1 (6 bases). The ends were cut back, 5 bases at V and 5 bases at J, with 9 bases in the middle. CDR1 and CDR2 from the germline V gene are MNHEY and SMNVEV (reference sequence). This CDR3 spans 12 amino acids. The CDR3: CASSPTGYGYTF. The CDR3, as DNA: TGTGCCAGCAGTCCCACAGGGTATGGCTACACCTTC.

The table lists this clone with a count of one. The gene calls are TRBV28 and TRBJ1-6, with 7 bases identical to TRBD1. V gave up 2 bases and J gave up 0 bases; unmatched junction bases: 7. Germline CDR1 MDHEN, CDR2 SYDVKM. The CDR3 extends over 18 amino acids. This chain's CDR3 is CASSLGDPGGSYNSPLHF. CDR3 bases: TGTGCCAGCAGTTTAGGTGATCCAGGGGGCTCCTATAATTCACCCCTCCACTTT.